Presented here are 6 T cell receptor beta chains from one specimen sequenced in a study of blood T cells in healthy people across ages. A sample-barcoded 5' primer and a J-beta primer mix were used in a second PCR of roughly 7 to 12 cycles. Using its own MiXCR run on the 5' RACE reads, TCRdb lists one record per CDR3 protein. This table holds roughly 1,800,000 distinct CDR3 sequences, around half found once. Material: blood. All receptors derive from a middle-aged woman in good health.

This clonotype turned up a few times. J is TRBJ2-1 and V is TRBV7-2; TRBD2 matches at 15 bases. There are 15 residues in the CDR3. With V trimmed by 5 bases and J by 7 bases, 3 bases remained unmatched. Germline V gene data show CDR1 as SGHTA and CDR2 as FQGNSA. The CDR3 is CASSEGLAGGNEQFF. The CDR3 DNA reads TGTGCCAGCAGCGAGGGACTAGCGGGGGGAAATGAGCAGTTCTTC.

The chain carries TRBV2 and TRBJ2-1, with TRBD1 as a possible D gene (5 bases). There are 14 residues in the CDR3. With 4 bases removed from V and 2 bases from J, the gap between germline ends came to 9 bases. In germline, CDR1 is SNHLY, CDR2 FYNNEI. As DNA, the CDR3 is TGTGCCAGCAGTGGCGACAGTCCCTACAATGAGCAGTTCTTC. Protein product: CASSGDSPYNEQFF.

The V call is TRBV27, the J call TRBJ2-4, with 11 bases lining up with TRBD1. The J call may be faulty, since TRBJ2-7 better matches the DNA end. This CDR3 is built from 17 residues. The germline gives CDR1 MNHEY, CDR2 SMNVEV (reference sequence). CDR3 sequence (DNA): TGTGCCAGCAGTCTCAAAAGGTCGAGGGACAGGGGGTACGAGCAGTACTTC. This encodes CASSLKRSRDRGYEQYF.

V usage is TRBV20-1 and J usage is TRBJ2-5; the match to TRBD1 covers 7 bases. V gave up 7 bases and J gave up 4 bases; unmatched junction bases: 3. The germline CDR1 and CDR2 sequences are DFQATT and SNEGSKA (reference sequence). The CDR3 loop spans 11 amino acids. The CDR3 coding sequence is TGCAGTGGTAGGACAGGAGAGACCCAGTACTTC. Protein product: CSGRTGETQYF.

The chain links TRBV5-1 to TRBJ1-1; TRBD1 is a possible D gene (5 bases). The CDR3 length is 13 residues. Germline lookup yields CDR1 SGHRS and CDR2 YFSETQ. The V and J ends lost 4 bases and 3 bases respectively, with 10 bases between them. CDR3: CASSRGPDTEAFF. As DNA, the CDR3 is TGCGCCAGCAGCCGGGGACCCGACACTGAAGCTTTCTTT.

This clonotype was counted at least ten times. J is TRBJ2-2 and V is TRBV28, with D maybe TRBD1 (6 bases). CDR1 is MDHEN and CDR2 is SYDVKM in the germline V gene. The ends were cut back, 5 bases at V and 7 bases at J, with 11 bases in the middle. This CDR3 has 13 amino acids. CDR3 in amino acids: CASSTRGVGELFF. CDR3 sequence (DNA): TGTGCCAGCAGTACCAGGGGAGTCGGGGAGCTGTTTTTT.